This T cell receptor beta chain comes out of a study of cytomegalovirus exposure and HLA in healthy donors. General observations from the study: Presence/absence analyses treated sequencing depth as roughly uniform across donors. Rare TCR sequences dominated, though some public TCRs recurred in many donors. Three chains linked to CMV were shown in vitro to be specific for CMV antigens. Donor immune exposure was known only as CMV serostatus.

As regards this clone: Antigen: not known.

PCR involved 60 Vbeta and 13 Jbeta primers. Method: immunoSEQ multiplex PCR; TCRdb's copy keeps in-frame clones and lacks some. This sample has about 130,000 clones, with approximately 68% found just once. This CDR3 comprises 16 residues. The V gene lost 4 bases and the J gene lost 2 bases, with 16 bases spanning the gap. In germline, CDR1 is SGDLS, CDR2 YYNGEE. Sequenced: PBMCs. The source is a man aged 30 to 39 in good health and CMV-seropositive. J is TRBJ1-3 and V is TRBV9; maybe TRBD1 (6 bases). The CDR3 DNA reads TGTGCCAGCAGCACCTCTTGGGGGGGCCCTGGAAACACCATATATTTT. Translation gives CASSTSWGGPGNTIYF.